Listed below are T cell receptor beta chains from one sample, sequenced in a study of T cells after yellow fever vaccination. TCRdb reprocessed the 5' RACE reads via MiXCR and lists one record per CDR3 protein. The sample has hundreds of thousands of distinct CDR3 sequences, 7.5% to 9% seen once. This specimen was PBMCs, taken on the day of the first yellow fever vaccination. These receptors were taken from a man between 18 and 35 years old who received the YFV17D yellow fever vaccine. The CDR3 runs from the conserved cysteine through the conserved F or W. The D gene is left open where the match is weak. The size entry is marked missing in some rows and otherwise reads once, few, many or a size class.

CDR3nt: TGTGCCAGCAGCTTTAATCCGGCGGATACGCAGTATTTT
CDR3aa: CASSFNPADTQYF
d_gene: NA
abundance: NA
v_gene: TRBV7-3
j_gene: TRBJ2-3

CDR3nt: TGCGCCAGCAGCCCCGGTAGAGGGACAGGGGAAGGCTACACCTTC
CDR3aa: CASSPGRGTGEGYTF
d_gene: TRBD1
abundance: NA
v_gene: TRBV5-1
j_gene: TRBJ1-2

CDR3nt: TGCAGCGTGGGGGACAGGGTGAACACTGAAGCTTTCTTT
CDR3aa: CSVGDRVNTEAFF
d_gene: TRBD1
abundance: few
v_gene: TRBV29-1
j_gene: TRBJ1-1

CDR3nt: TGTGCCAGCTCACCAGCGGGGGGTGGAAACATTCAGTACTTC
CDR3aa: CASSPAGGGNIQYF
d_gene: TRBD2
abundance: few
v_gene: TRBV18
j_gene: TRBJ2-4

CDR3nt: TGTGCCAGCAGTCGACAGGGGGTGGCCACCGGGGAGCTGTTTTTT
CDR3aa: CASSRQGVATGELFF
d_gene: TRBD1
abundance: few
v_gene: TRBV25-1
j_gene: TRBJ2-2

CDR3nt: TGTGCCAGCAGTTTTGCGACAGGAACCTACGAGCAGTACTTC
CDR3aa: CASSFATGTYEQYF
d_gene: NA
abundance: NA
v_gene: TRBV12-3/TRBV12-4
j_gene: TRBJ2-7

CDR3nt: TGCGCCAGCAGCCAAGGCATCCCCGGACAGGGGGCAACTGAAGCTTTCTTT
CDR3aa: CASSQGIPGQGATEAFF
d_gene: TRBD1
abundance: many
v_gene: TRBV4-1
j_gene: TRBJ1-1

CDR3nt: TGTGCCAGCAGCTCTTACGGGGTCCCCTACAATGAGCAGTTCTTC
CDR3aa: CASSSYGVPYNEQFF
d_gene: NA
abundance: NA
v_gene: TRBV7-2
j_gene: TRBJ2-1

CDR3nt: TGTGCCAGCAGCAAAGGTGATAGCGGGGGCGAGCAGTTCTTC
CDR3aa: CASSKGDSGGEQFF
d_gene: NA
abundance: NA
v_gene: TRBV21-1
j_gene: TRBJ2-1

CDR3nt: TGTGCCAGCAGCTTGGACGCCGGGTACCAAGAGACCCAGTACTTC
CDR3aa: CASSLDAGYQETQYF
d_gene: NA
abundance: NA
v_gene: TRBV7-6
j_gene: TRBJ2-5

CDR3nt: TGTGCCAGCAGTTCCATCAGGGGAGGGGACACCGGGGAGCTGTTTTTT
CDR3aa: CASSSIRGGDTGELFF
d_gene: NA
abundance: NA
v_gene: TRBV6-5
j_gene: TRBJ2-2

CDR3nt: TGTGCCAGCAGTTTTAGGGGGCTGATTGAGACCCAGTACTTC
CDR3aa: CASSFRGLIETQYF
d_gene: TRBD1
abundance: many
v_gene: TRBV12-3/TRBV12-4
j_gene: TRBJ2-5

CDR3nt: TGTGCCAGCAGCTTATCAGGGGACGGAAACACCATATATTTT
CDR3aa: CASSLSGDGNTIYF
d_gene: NA
abundance: many
v_gene: TRBV11-1
j_gene: TRBJ1-3

CDR3nt: TGTGCCAGCAGCCAAGGCGGCGAGCAGTTCTTC
CDR3aa: CASSQGGEQFF
d_gene: NA
abundance: many
v_gene: TRBV3-1
j_gene: TRBJ2-1

CDR3nt: TGTGCCAGCAGCTTAGAATATGGGGGCGGCACCTACAATGAGCAGTTCTTC
CDR3aa: CASSLEYGGGTYNEQFF
d_gene: NA
abundance: many
v_gene: TRBV7-9
j_gene: TRBJ2-1

CDR3nt: TGTGCCAGCAGCCCCCTCCAGGGGCAGATTTACCGGAATTCCACTGAAGCTTTCTTT
CDR3aa: CASSPLQGQIYRNSTEAFF
d_gene: NA
abundance: few
v_gene: TRBV3-1
j_gene: TRBJ1-1

CDR3nt: TGTGCCAGCAGACCTGGACTGAACACTGAAGCTTTCTTT
CDR3aa: CASRPGLNTEAFF
d_gene: NA
abundance: many
v_gene: TRBV6-1
j_gene: TRBJ1-1

CDR3nt: TGTGCCAGCAGTCTACGACTGGGGAATGAGCAGTTCTTC
CDR3aa: CASSLRLGNEQFF
d_gene: NA
abundance: many
v_gene: TRBV12-3/TRBV12-4
j_gene: TRBJ2-1